This T cell receptor (beta chain) was recorded in a study of shared clonotypes between healthy human individuals. For the study at large: There were three CD4 naive, three CD4 memory, two CD8 naive and one CD8 memory plates per donor. Regarding the study as a whole: Across a handful of donors, naive CD4 shared 4.5% to 6%, naive CD8 more than 3%, memory CD4 2.3%, memory CD8 0.35% to 0.5%.

The V gene's germline CDR1 is SGHVS and CDR2 FQNEAQ. This CDR3 is built from 13 residues. V was clipped by 2 bases and J by 3 bases, with 7 bases between them. Per the authors' pipeline: Filtering differed for immunoSEQ, which gave only junction sequences without quality scores. TCRdb's table, derived via immunoSEQ multiplex PCR, lists solely in-frame clones and lacks some. That table furnishes V, J and clone size, whereas the DNA furnished D and trimming. The data contain 300,000 or so clones, 74% of them seen just once; the ten biggest clones take up around 10%. To note about this clone: Antigen: not known.

The gene calls are TRBV7-8 and TRBJ1-1; D gene unclear. The sequence was collected from a man aged 30-40 years in good health. Sequencing was done on a sample of memory CD4+ T cells sorted from blood. The subset here: CD45RA-negative fraction. The DNA for the CDR3 is TGTGCCAGCAGCTTACTCGGGGACACTGAAGCTTTCTTT. Amino acid sequence: CASSLLGDTEAFF.